These T cell receptor beta chains were read from a single sample in a study of blood T cells in healthy people across ages. In TCRdb, the 5' RACE reads were re-called with MiXCR into one record per CDR3 protein. The table lists 590,000 or so distinct CDR3 sequences, approximately 30% of them singletons. Specimen: blood. These receptors all stem from an elderly woman in good health. Both conserved end residues are part of each CDR3. The D gene is left open where the match is weak. Clone size is given for some rows only: seen once, a few or many times, or a class if the clone is expanded.

TRBV6-1	.	.	TRBJ1-5	CASSEARVSRNQPQHF	TGTGCCAGCAGTGAGGCCAGGGTGTCACGCAATCAGCCCCAGCATTTT
TRBV5-1	TRBD2	.	TRBJ2-7	CASSLASGMEQYF	TGCGCCAGCAGCCTTGCTAGCGGGATGGAGCAGTACTTC
TRBV14	.	few	TRBJ2-7	CASSQEMGARSYNEQYF	TGTGCCAGCAGCCAAGAGATGGGGGCACGATCCTACAATGAGCAGTACTTC
TRBV7-2	TRBD1	once	TRBJ1-5	CASSLVGQGARGNQPQHF	TGTGCCAGCAGCTTAGTTGGGCAGGGGGCCCGGGGCAATCAGCCCCAGCATTTT
TRBV20-1	.	.	TRBJ2-7	CSARGLVSYEQYF	TGCAGTGCTAGAGGACTAGTATCCTACGAGCAGTACTTC
TRBV7-9	TRBD1	.	TRBJ2-5	CASSSGTGVKTQYF	TGTGCCAGCAGTTCCGGGACAGGAGTGAAGACCCAGTACTTC
TRBV9	TRBD1	.	TRBJ1-6	CASRAGTGLNSPLHF	TGTGCCAGCAGGGCCGGGACAGGGCTTAATTCACCCCTCCACTTT
TRBV4-1	.	many	TRBJ1-2	CASSQDRGVAYGYTF	TGCGCCAGCAGCCAAGATAGGGGGGTGGCCTATGGCTACACCTTC
TRBV20-1	.	few	TRBJ1-1	CSARAQSVGNTEAFF	TGCAGTGCTAGAGCTCAATCGGTAGGGAACACTGAAGCTTTCTTT
TRBV5-1	.	many	TRBJ2-1	CASSLVWVGDNEQFF	TGCGCCAGCAGCTTGGTTTGGGTTGGAGACAATGAGCAGTTCTTC
TRBV3-1	.	once	TRBJ1-5	CASSEDSRVSNQPQHF	TGTGCCAGCAGCGAGGACAGCCGGGTTAGCAATCAGCCCCAGCATTTT
TRBV3-1	.	.	TRBJ1-1	CASRRQVWDTEAFF	TGTGCCAGCAGGCGACAGGTCTGGGACACTGAAGCTTTCTTT
TRBV5-1	TRBD2	few	TRBJ2-7	CASGPGLAGGEQYF	TGCGCCAGCGGCCCCGGACTAGCGGGGGGCGAGCAGTACTTC
TRBV9	.	many	TRBJ1-6	CASSPTSQNNSPLHF	TGTGCCAGCAGCCCCACGTCACAGAATAATTCACCCCTCCACTTT
TRBV12-3/TRBV12-4	.	many	TRBJ1-6	CASSLYDRAPLHF	TGTGCCAGCAGTTTATATGATAGGGCACCCCTCCACTTT
TRBV19	TRBD1	once	TRBJ2-1	CASTIQGLPYNEQFF	TGTGCCAGTACCATACAGGGGCTGCCTTACAATGAGCAGTTCTTC
TRBV14	TRBD1	many	TRBJ2-7	CASSQDWGTDYEQYF	TGTGCCAGCAGCCAAGATTGGGGGACAGACTACGAGCAGTACTTC
TRBV7-9	.	many	TRBJ1-2	CASSLTDPGYTF	TGTGCCAGCAGCTTGACAGACCCTGGCTACACCTTC
TRBV5-1	.	.	TRBJ2-7	CASSFEGANEQYF	TGCGCCAGCAGCTTCGAAGGAGCTAACGAGCAGTACTTC
TRBV7-2	TRBD1	.	TRBJ1-6	CVSSLALAGGSYNSPLHF	TGCGTCAGCAGCTTAGCGTTGGCAGGGGGCTCCTATAATTCACCCCTCCACTTT
TRBV7-2	TRBD1	.	TRBJ2-7	CASSARTGGPYEQYF	TGTGCCAGCAGCGCAAGGACAGGGGGGCCCTACGAGCAGTACTTC
TRBV25-1	.	few	TRBJ2-7	CTSSEFVEQYF	TGTACCAGCAGTGAATTTGTCGAGCAGTACTTC
TRBV24-1	.	few	TRBJ2-7	CATSVGGGNEQYF	TGTGCCACCAGTGTCGGCGGGGGCAATGAGCAGTACTTC
TRBV10-3	TRBD1	many	TRBJ1-1	CAIREDRVNTEAFF	TGTGCCATCAGGGAGGACAGGGTGAACACTGAAGCTTTCTTT
TRBV6-2/TRBV6-3	.	.	TRBJ1-5	CASRYSKGNQPQHF	TGTGCCAGCAGGTACTCGAAGGGGAATCAGCCCCAGCATTTT
TRBV4-3	.	many	TRBJ2-5	CASSHTRGETQYF	TGCGCCAGCAGCCACACCCGAGGAGAGACCCAGTACTTC
TRBV5-6	.	.	TRBJ1-4	CASSSRAVSTNEKLFF	TGTGCCAGCAGCTCCAGGGCTGTTTCGACTAATGAAAAACTGTTTTTT
TRBV6-1	.	.	TRBJ2-1	CASILSRAQNNEQFF	TGTGCCAGCATTCTCTCGAGGGCCCAGAACAATGAGCAGTTCTTC
TRBV18	TRBD1	few	TRBJ1-2	CASSFQRQGAHSDPGYTF	TGTGCCAGCTCATTCCAGAGACAGGGGGCCCACTCGGATCCTGGCTACACCTTC
TRBV7-2	.	many	TRBJ2-3	CASSLAAGSRDTQYF	TGTGCCAGCAGCTTAGCGGCTGGAAGCCGTGATACGCAGTATTTT
TRBV7-9	TRBD2	.	TRBJ2-1	CASSMAAGGQDEQFF	TGTGCCAGCAGCATGGCAGCGGGGGGGCAGGATGAGCAGTTCTTC
TRBV20-1	.	many	TRBJ2-7	CSARVGDNYEQYF	TGCAGTGCTAGAGTCGGGGACAACTACGAGCAGTACTTC
TRBV2	.	.	TRBJ1-4	CASAQGFDEKLFF	TGTGCCAGCGCCCAGGGGTTCGATGAAAAACTGTTTTTT
TRBV5-5	.	.	TRBJ2-2	CASSLIPGMNTGELFF	TGTGCCAGCAGCTTGATCCCAGGGATGAACACCGGGGAGCTGTTTTTT
TRBV9	TRBD2	few	TRBJ2-3	CASSGPRGGADTQYF	TGTGCCAGCAGCGGACCCCGCGGGGGGGCAGATACGCAGTATTTT
TRBV9	.	many	TRBJ2-5	CASSRSGAAEAQYF	TGTGCCAGCAGCCGCTCAGGGGCTGCAGAGGCCCAGTACTTC
TRBV5-5	.	.	TRBJ1-1	CASNPTGVTEAFF	TGTGCCAGCAACCCAACGGGGGTAACTGAAGCTTTCTTT
TRBV27	.	.	TRBJ1-3	CASSLSSGTGNTIYF	TGTGCCAGCAGTTTATCTTCCGGGACTGGAAACACCATATATTTT
TRBV27	TRBD1	many	TRBJ2-7	CASSRTGGLSYEQYF	TGTGCCAGCAGTCGAACAGGGGGCCTCTCCTACGAGCAGTACTTC
TRBV7-9	TRBD1	.	TRBJ1-4	CASSFIPGQGNEKLFF	TGTGCCAGCAGCTTCATCCCGGGACAGGGTAATGAAAAACTGTTTTTT
TRBV4-1	.	many	TRBJ1-5	CASSQEQNLLYQPQHF	TGCGCCAGCAGCCAGGAACAGAATTTGTTATATCAGCCCCAGCATTTT
TRBV7-2	TRBD1	.	TRBJ2-5	CTSSLDRAAETQYF	TGTACCAGCAGCTTGGACAGGGCTGCAGAGACCCAGTACTTC